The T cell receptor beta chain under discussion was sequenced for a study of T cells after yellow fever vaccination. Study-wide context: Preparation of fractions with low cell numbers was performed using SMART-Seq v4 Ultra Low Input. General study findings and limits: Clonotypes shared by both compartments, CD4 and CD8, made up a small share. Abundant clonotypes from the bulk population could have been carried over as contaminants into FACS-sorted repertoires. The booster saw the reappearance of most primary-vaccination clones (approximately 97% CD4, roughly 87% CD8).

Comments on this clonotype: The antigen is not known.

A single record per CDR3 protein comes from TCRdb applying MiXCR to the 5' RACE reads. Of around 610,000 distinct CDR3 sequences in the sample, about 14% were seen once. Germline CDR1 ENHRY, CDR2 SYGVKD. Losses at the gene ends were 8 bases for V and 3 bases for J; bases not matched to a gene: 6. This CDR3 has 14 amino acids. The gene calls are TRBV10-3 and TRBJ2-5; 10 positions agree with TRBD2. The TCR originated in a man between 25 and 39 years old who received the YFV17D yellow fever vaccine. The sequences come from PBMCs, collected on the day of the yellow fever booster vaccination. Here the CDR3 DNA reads TGTGCCATCTACAGCGGGAGGGAAGAAGAGACCCAGTACTTC. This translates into CAIYSGREEETQYF.